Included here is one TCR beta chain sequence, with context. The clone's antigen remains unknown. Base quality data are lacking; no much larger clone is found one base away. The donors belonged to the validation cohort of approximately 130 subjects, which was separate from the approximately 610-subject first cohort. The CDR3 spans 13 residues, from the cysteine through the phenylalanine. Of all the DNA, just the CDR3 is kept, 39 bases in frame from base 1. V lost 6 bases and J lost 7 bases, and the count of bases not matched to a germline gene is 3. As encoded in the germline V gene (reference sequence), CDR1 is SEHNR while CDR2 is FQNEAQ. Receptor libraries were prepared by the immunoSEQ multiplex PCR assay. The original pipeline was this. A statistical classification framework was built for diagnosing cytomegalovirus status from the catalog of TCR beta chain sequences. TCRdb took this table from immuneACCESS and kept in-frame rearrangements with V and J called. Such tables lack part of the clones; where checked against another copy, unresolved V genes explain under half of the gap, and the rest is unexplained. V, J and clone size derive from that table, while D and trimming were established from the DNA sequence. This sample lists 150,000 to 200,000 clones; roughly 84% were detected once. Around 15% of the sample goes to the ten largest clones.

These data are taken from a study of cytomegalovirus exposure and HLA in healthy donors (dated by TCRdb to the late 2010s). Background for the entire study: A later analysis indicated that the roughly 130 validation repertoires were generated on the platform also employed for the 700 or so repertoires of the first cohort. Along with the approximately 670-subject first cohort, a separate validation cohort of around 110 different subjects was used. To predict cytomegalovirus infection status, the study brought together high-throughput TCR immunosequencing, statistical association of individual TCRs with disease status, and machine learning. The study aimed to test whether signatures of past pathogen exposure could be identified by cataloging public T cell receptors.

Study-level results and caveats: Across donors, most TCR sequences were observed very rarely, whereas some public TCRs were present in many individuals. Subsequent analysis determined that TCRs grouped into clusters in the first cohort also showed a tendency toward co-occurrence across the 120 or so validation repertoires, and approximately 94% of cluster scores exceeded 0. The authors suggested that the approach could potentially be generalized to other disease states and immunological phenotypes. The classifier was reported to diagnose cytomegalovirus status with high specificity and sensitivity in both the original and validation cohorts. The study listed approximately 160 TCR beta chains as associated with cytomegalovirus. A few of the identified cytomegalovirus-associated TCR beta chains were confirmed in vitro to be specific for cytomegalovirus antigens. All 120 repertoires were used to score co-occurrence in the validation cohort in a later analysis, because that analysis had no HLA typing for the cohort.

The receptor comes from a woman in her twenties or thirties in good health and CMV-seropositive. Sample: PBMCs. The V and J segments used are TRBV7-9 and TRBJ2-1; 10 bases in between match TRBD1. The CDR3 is CASSRGQGNEQFF. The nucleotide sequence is TGTGCCAGCAGTAGGGGACAGGGGAATGAGCAGTTCTTC.